This T cell receptor beta chain came from a study of shared clonotypes between healthy human individuals. Study as a whole: Per-donor plates numbered three CD4 naive, three CD4 memory, two CD8 naive and one CD8 memory. Study-wide results and caveats: A few donors had about 5% of their naive CD4 clonotypes in common. Depth of sequencing was expected to influence donor clonotype sharing.

This clone appeared a few times. Its antigen is as yet unknown. CDR1 and CDR2 from the germline V gene are SGDLS and YYNGEE. V lost 4 bases to trimming and J lost 4 bases; unmatched junction nucleotides: 9. The CDR3 sequence is 16 residues long. Terminally differentiated effector memory CD45RA+ cells were excluded by CCR7 positive selection of CD45RO-negative cells. In the original analysis: In the immunoSEQ data, sequences were junction-only and lacked quality scores, so filtering differed. The repertoire was sequenced with immunoSEQ multiplex PCR; TCRdb's copy has only in-frame clones and lacks some. D and trimming were read from the DNA, whereas the V and J calls and clone size are those reported in that table. The sample has roughly 770,000 clones, about 97% seen once; the top ten hold 0.2% to 0.25%.

The origin of this receptor is a man younger than 40 in good health. The V and J genes are TRBV9 and TRBJ2-4; 9 nucleotides agree with TRBD1. The sample was naive CD8+ T cells sorted from blood. CDR3 coding DNA: TGTGCCAGCAGCCTCTCCATCGGGACAGGGAAAAACATTCAGTACTTC. Encoded protein: CASSLSIGTGKNIQYF.